This TCR beta chain was captured by sequencing in a study of cytomegalovirus exposure and HLA in healthy donors. At the level of the study: From donors who were HLA-typed, an early data release held 65 million to 85 million unique TCRs.

Trimming shortened V by 8 bases and J by 0 bases, and 11 bases separated the two germline ends. The germline V gene has CDR1 SQVTM and CDR2 ANQGSEA. The CDR3 is 13 residues long. A multiplex PCR was run with 60 Vbeta primers and 13 Jbeta primers. The table came from immunoSEQ multiplex PCR; TCRdb's copy has only in-frame clones and leaves some out. The sample shows fewer than 250,000 clones, roughly 88% of them seen only once. Study results and limitations: HLA-A and HLA-B allele assignments for most subjects were reportedly predicted accurately using TCR beta sequences.

To note about this clone: Antigen specificity is unknown.

The source material was PBMCs. This rearrangement joins TRBV29-1 to TRBJ2-1, with D possibly TRBD2 on 6 matching bases. The origin of this receptor is a boy aged 2 to 10 in good health and CMV-seronegative. The CDR3 protein is CSSLGGSYNEQFF. The CDR3 nucleotides read TGCAGCTCTCTGGGGGGCTCCTACAATGAGCAGTTCTTC.